This T cell receptor (beta chain) was retrieved from a study of tumor-infiltrating lymphocytes in primary liver carcinoma. Study context: All lesions had stage T1-T3 N0M0 and roughly 4.2 to 10 cm widths.

Total RNA amounting to 500 ng was the source from which TCR beta cDNA was made with a constant-region primer. Slightly modified ARM-PCR, run as three nested multiplex PCR rounds, produced the TCR beta libraries. A C-beta reverse primer and TRBV1-TRBV30 forward primers served in each of the first two PCR rounds, at around 10 cycles apiece. Each CDR3 protein is one row after TCRdb ran MiXCR on the multiplex PCR reads. The sample records approximately 120,000 distinct CDR3 sequences, 64% being singletons. Germline assignment: CDR1 SGHNT and CDR2 YENEEA. The CDR3 covers 15 residues. Starting material for RNA and DNA co-extraction consisted of about 17-31 mg of unsorted bulk tissue. Tumor samples all exceeded 85% viable tumor cells.

The sample taken for sequencing was liver tumor tissue from sampling region 3. Subset given: tumor region T3, left-lateral pole. The chain is built from TRBV11-3 and TRBJ2-7; 9 bases are a match to TRBD1. The clonotype originates from a woman in her fifties or sixties with primary liver carcinoma and hepatitis B virus infection. CDR3 sequence: CTISPGTGGNYEQYF. The CDR3 region has the DNA TGTACCATCAGCCCCGGAACAGGGGGCAACTACGAGCAGTACTTC.